Listed below are T cell receptor beta chains from one sample, sequenced in a study of human T cells and chemical hapten exposure. TCRdb ran MiXCR on the RACE reads and lists one entry per CDR3 protein. Here the sample spans over 80,000 distinct CDR3 sequences, 9.5% to 13% being singletons. The specimen comprised whole blood, sampled in connection with sensitization to the hapten diphenylcyclopropenone (DPC). The receptors shown here come from a woman in her 30s with alopecia areata. Some clones in this sample may be carry-over from other donors' samples. The CDR3 runs from the conserved cysteine through the conserved F or W. The D gene is left open where the match is weak. For some rows the clone size is stated as once, few or many, or as a class when expanded; others skip it.

J gene | V gene | clone size | D gene | CDR3 DNA | CDR3 protein
TRBJ1-6 | TRBV20-1 | NA | NA | TGCAGTGCTAGAGGCCCAGGGGTAAATAATTCACCCCTCCACTTT | CSARGPGVNNSPLHF
TRBJ2-5 | TRBV5-1 | many | TRBD1 | TGCGCCAGCAGCCCGACAGGGGGCTCAAGAGAGACCCAGTACTTC | CASSPTGGSRETQYF
TRBJ2-3 | TRBV20-1 | many | NA | TGCAGTGCCCCTAAGGCGGGGAGCACAGATACGCAGTATTTT | CSAPKAGSTDTQYF
TRBJ1-2 | TRBV6-2/TRBV6-3 | many | TRBD1 | TGTGCCAGCAGTTACCGGAGTGGGACAGGATTTAACTATGGCTACACCTTC | CASSYRSGTGFNYGYTF
TRBJ2-5 | TRBV10-3 | many | TRBD2 | TGTGCCATCCGGACTAGCGGGCAAGAGACCCAGTACTTC | CAIRTSGQETQYF
TRBJ2-1 | TRBV7-2 | many | TRBD2 | TGTGCCAGCAGCCAACTAGCGGGAGTACCCAATGAGCAGTTCTTC | CASSQLAGVPNEQFF
TRBJ2-3 | TRBV7-6 | many | NA | TGTGCCAGCAGCCCCCATATAGATACGCAGTATTTT | CASSPHIDTQYF
TRBJ2-1 | TRBV10-3 | few | NA | TGTGCCATCAGTGAGTCTGGAGAAGGGACTGGGCAGTTCTTC | CAISESGEGTGQFF
TRBJ1-2 | TRBV28 | NA | TRBD1 | TGTGCCAGCAGCCCACAGGGGTTCTATGGCTACACCTTC | CASSPQGFYGYTF
TRBJ2-7 | TRBV19 | many | NA | TGTGCCAGTAGTCAACAGGGTTCCTACGAGCAGTACTTC | CASSQQGSYEQYF
TRBJ2-4 | TRBV12-3/TRBV12-4 | many | NA | TGTGCCAGCGGTAGGGACATTCAGTACTTC | CASGRDIQYF
TRBJ1-5 | TRBV7-2 | few | TRBD1 | TGTGCCAGCAGCTCGGGACAGAAGAATCAGCCCCAGCATTTT | CASSSGQKNQPQHF
TRBJ2-1 | TRBV29-1 | NA | NA | TGCAGCGTTGAAGATGGTTTCTTC | CSVEDGFF
TRBJ2-5 | TRBV11-2 | many | NA | TGTGCCAGCAGCTTAGATCCAGGGAGCTCCAGGTGGACCCAGTACTTC | CASSLDPGSSRWTQYF
TRBJ1-2 | TRBV29-1 | many | TRBD1 | TGCAGCGTTCCAGGGACAGGGAATGGCTACACCTTC | CSVPGTGNGYTF
TRBJ2-3 | TRBV29-1 | few | NA | TGCAGCGTTGAAGGGTTTGGTACGCAGTATTTT | CSVEGFGTQYF
TRBJ1-3 | TRBV29-1 | many | NA | TGCAGCGTTGGGGGGAGCTCTGGAAACACCATATATTTT | CSVGGSSGNTIYF
TRBJ2-7 | TRBV6-2/TRBV6-3 | many | NA | TGTGCCAGCGGTCGGCAGGGAGCTTCCTACGAGCAGTACTTC | CASGRQGASYEQYF
TRBJ2-5 | TRBV20-1 | many | NA | TGCAGTGCTAGTAGGTTGGAGGGGACACCCCAAGAGACCCAGTACTTC | CSASRLEGTPQETQYF
TRBJ1-2 | TRBV4-2 | NA | NA | TGTGCCAGCAGCCCTCGCCCCCCGGGACGGATTAACTATGGCTACACCTTC | CASSPRPPGRINYGYTF
TRBJ2-5 | TRBV2 | few | TRBD2 | TGTGCCACTCGGGGACTAGCGGCCCAAGAGACCCAGTACTTC | CATRGLAAQETQYF
TRBJ2-1 | TRBV24-1 | many | TRBD2 | TGTGCCACCAGTGCTCCCGGGACTAGCGGGAATGAGCAGTTCTTC | CATSAPGTSGNEQFF
TRBJ1-2 | TRBV5-1 | NA | TRBD1 | TGCGCCAGCCAGGGGGAGAGCTATGGCTACACCTTC | CASQGESYGYTF
TRBJ1-1 | TRBV18 | many | NA | TGTGCCAGCTCAGTGGGGGGGAACACTGAAGCTTTCTTT | CASSVGGNTEAFF
TRBJ1-2 | TRBV12-3/TRBV12-4 | NA | NA | TGTGCCAGCAGTTTGTCGCAGGGTTCAGGCGGCTACACCTTC | CASSLSQGSGGYTF
TRBJ2-3 | TRBV6-2/TRBV6-3 | many | TRBD2 | TGTGCCAGCTCTTCAGCGGGAGCTGGGGCAGATACGCAGTATTTT | CASSSAGAGADTQYF
TRBJ1-4 | TRBV2 | many | NA | TGTGCCAGCAACGCCAGGGGCGACAATGAAAAACTGTTTTTT | CASNARGDNEKLFF
TRBJ2-3 | TRBV5-1 | many | NA | TGCGCCAGCAGACGGGAAAGCGGCACAGATACGCAGTATTTT | CASRRESGTDTQYF
TRBJ2-1 | TRBV6-1 | many | NA | TGTGCCAGCAGCACGGGGTGGGGGCTGAATGAGCAGTTCTTC | CASSTGWGLNEQFF
TRBJ1-6 | TRBV7-2 | many | NA | TGTGCCAGCAGCTTAGAGCAGGGGAGAAATTCACCCCTCCACTTT | CASSLEQGRNSPLHF
TRBJ2-3 | TRBV28 | many | TRBD1 | TGTGCCAGCAGTTTCCGGGACAGTCCCACAGATACGCAGTATTTT | CASSFRDSPTDTQYF